This TCR beta chain was observed in a study of blood T cell repertoires in COVID-19. Study-wide background: There were acute and convalescent COVID-19 samples, and they came from the United States, Italy and Spain.

V shed 4 bases and J 8 bases; nucleotides not matched to a gene: 13. The length of the CDR3 is 16 residues. The V gene's germline CDR1 is SGHKS and CDR2 YYEKEE (reference sequence). The assay was immunoSEQ multiplex PCR, and TCRdb's table has in-frame clones only and misses some. The sample includes hundreds of thousands of clones, about 82% of them seen just once. Everyone who took part was roughly 18 to 89 years old, and they came from some 23 US areas. Cohorts were assigned according to the clinical history that participants reported. V usage is TRBV5-5 and J usage is TRBJ1-5, with 9 bases lining up with TRBD1. Sequenced input: PBMCs or T cells enriched from blood (not recorded which). This clonotype was sampled from a woman aged 45 to 65 who had recovered from COVID-19. The CDR3 sequence is CASSRTSGTGFEPQHF. The CDR3 DNA follows: TGTGCCAGCAGCCGTACGTCCGGGACAGGGTTTGAGCCCCAGCATTTT.